A selection of T cell receptor beta chains follows, all from one sample in a study of PD-1 blockade in mismatch repair-deficient tumors. Repertoires were generated with immunoSEQ multiplex PCR, while TCRdb's copy carries only in-frame clones and drops some. The data show about 79,000 clones, 80% to 90% seen once. The source was peripheral blood, collected 44 weeks after starting pembrolizumab. These receptors all stem from an adult with mismatch repair-deficient cancer. The CDR3 runs from the conserved cysteine through the conserved F or W. A D gene is named only where the DNA matches it firmly. Clone sizes are given selectively: once, few, many, or a class where the clone is expanded.

V gene,D gene,J gene,clone size,CDR3 protein,CDR3 DNA
TRBV6-5,.,TRBJ2-1,.,CASSYAADNEQFF,TGTGCCAGCAGTTACGCAGCGGACAATGAGCAGTTCTTC
TRBV13,TRBD2,TRBJ2-7,.,CASSPSGTRSDEQYF,TGTGCCAGCAGCCCCTCCGGGACTAGAAGCGACGAGCAGTACTTC
TRBV9,.,TRBJ1-2,.,CASSVGAGAASNYGYTF,TGTGCCAGCAGCGTAGGTGCAGGGGCCGCCTCTAACTATGGCTACACCTTC
TRBV11-2,.,TRBJ2-4,once,CASSLTDIQYF,TGTGCCAGCAGCTTAACTGACATTCAGTACTTC
TRBV29-1,.,TRBJ2-1,.,CSVGTGTYNEQFF,TGCAGCGTCGGGACTGGAACCTACAATGAGCAGTTCTTC
TRBV27,.,TRBJ1-3,.,CASSLSWGSGNTIYF,TGTGCCAGCAGTTTAAGTTGGGGCTCTGGAAACACCATATATTTT
TRBV14,.,TRBJ1-1,.,CASSRRGGRTEAFF,TGTGCCAGCAGCCGCAGAGGGGGTCGCACTGAAGCTTTCTTT
TRBV5-1,TRBD1,TRBJ1-3,once,CASSQGQRYSGNTIYF,TGCGCCAGCAGCCAGGGACAGCGATACTCTGGAAACACCATATATTTT
TRBV7-9,TRBD2,TRBJ2-2,once,CASSSPGLASGELFF,TGTGCCAGCAGCAGCCCCGGACTAGCATCCGGGGAGCTGTTTTTT
TRBV7-8,TRBD2,TRBJ2-1,.,CASSFSNPLAGGHNEQFF,TGTGCCAGCAGCTTCTCGAACCCGCTAGCGGGAGGGCACAATGAGCAGTTCTTC
TRBV7-9,.,TRBJ2-7,.,CASSPQYGLVYEQYF,TGTGCCAGCAGCCCCCAATATGGGCTAGTATACGAGCAGTACTTC
TRBV5-6,TRBD1,TRBJ1-5,.,CASSWGTGINQPQHF,TGTGCCAGCAGCTGGGGGACAGGGATCAATCAGCCCCAGCATTTT
TRBV7-9,.,TRBJ2-7,.,CASSETGSGSYEQYF,TGTGCCAGCAGCGAAACCGGGTCTGGATCCTACGAGCAGTACTTC
TRBV29-1,.,TRBJ2-2,.,CSVRKGTQTGELFF,TGCAGCGTTCGGAAGGGGACTCAGACCGGGGAGCTGTTTTTT
TRBV6-6,.,TRBJ1-2,.,CASGTGGYTF,TGTGCCTCTGGGACTGGTGGCTACACCTTC
TRBV20-1,.,TRBJ2-3,.,CSARWAGTQYF,TGCAGTGCTAGGTGGGCAGGTACGCAGTATTTT
TRBV4-1,.,TRBJ2-5,.,CASSQDSEQETQYF,TGCGCCAGCAGCCAAGATAGCGAGCAAGAGACCCAGTACTTC
TRBV28,.,TRBJ2-5,.,CASSLSGVGLPYRTQYF,TGTGCCAGCAGTTTAAGTGGGGTGGGACTCCCATATAGGACCCAGTACTTC
TRBV4-2,.,TRBJ1-5,once,CASSQDPETPHQPQHF,TGTGCCAGCAGCCAAGATCCCGAGACACCTCATCAGCCCCAGCATTTT
TRBV6-5,.,TRBJ1-2,.,CASSYSKRAPGYTF,TGTGCCAGCAGTTACTCGAAACGGGCGCCTGGCTACACCTTC
TRBV6-5,.,TRBJ1-5,.,CASAAYSNQPQHF,TGTGCCAGTGCAGCATATAGCAATCAGCCCCAGCATTTT
TRBV4-2,.,TRBJ2-2,.,CASSQDHVTNTGELFF,TGTGCCAGCAGCCAAGATCATGTCACGAACACCGGGGAGCTGTTTTTT
TRBV29-1,.,TRBJ2-7,.,CSVEESGQRYYEQYF,TGCAGCGTTGAAGAGAGCGGGCAGAGATACTACGAGCAGTACTTC
TRBV27,.,TRBJ1-5,.,CASSLGLQGSNQPQHF,TGTGCCAGCAGTTTAGGCCTACAGGGTAGCAATCAGCCCCAGCATTTT
TRBV19,.,TRBJ2-1,.,CACSRDHYNEQFF,TGTGCCTGCTCCCGGGACCACTACAATGAGCAGTTCTTC
TRBV2,.,TRBJ1-1,.,CASSEGGAGYNTEAFF,TGTGCCAGCAGTGAAGGGGGGGCAGGTTACAACACTGAAGCTTTCTTT
TRBV25-1,.,TRBJ2-3,.,CASSDPAAGADTQYF,TGTGCCAGCAGTGATCCCGCGGCGGGTGCAGATACGCAGTATTTT
TRBV5-8,.,TRBJ2-7,.,CASIKLRGLYEQYF,TGTGCCAGCATCAAACTCAGGGGACTGTACGAGCAGTACTTC
TRBV9,.,TRBJ2-5,.,CASSYDSKETQYF,TGTGCCAGCAGCTACGACAGCAAAGAGACCCAGTACTTC
TRBV11-3,TRBD1,TRBJ2-1,.,CASSLTGVNEQFF,TGTGCCAGCAGCTTAACAGGGGTAAATGAGCAGTTCTTC
TRBV9,TRBD1,TRBJ2-7,.,CASRPPLGQNYEQYF,TGTGCCAGCAGGCCCCCCTTGGGACAGAACTACGAGCAGTACTTC
TRBV5-1,.,TRBJ1-1,.,CASSPVFLVDTEAFF,TGCGCCAGCAGCCCAGTTTTTTTGGTCGACACTGAAGCTTTCTTT
TRBV4-1,TRBD2,TRBJ2-7,.,CASSQVGGYEQYF,TGCGCCAGCAGCCAGGTGGGAGGGTACGAGCAGTACTTC
TRBV15,TRBD1,TRBJ1-5,.,CATSRDVPTGNEPQHF,TGTGCCACCAGCAGAGATGTCCCGACAGGGAACGAACCCCAGCATTTT
TRBV7-8,TRBD2,TRBJ2-1,.,CASSLWGRANEQFF,TGTGCCAGCAGCTTATGGGGGAGGGCCAATGAGCAGTTCTTC
TRBV6-1,.,TRBJ2-2,.,CASSVKGVRQYDTGELFF,TGTGCCAGCAGTGTTAAGGGGGTACGGCAGTATGACACCGGGGAGCTGTTTTTT
TRBV9,TRBD1,TRBJ2-7,once,CASSAGQGSEQYF,TGTGCCAGCAGCGCGGGACAGGGGTCCGAGCAGTACTTC
TRBV7-6,TRBD2,TRBJ2-1,.,CASSLGGGTSGSSVEQFF,TGTGCCAGCAGCTTAGGTGGGGGGACTAGCGGGAGTTCGGTTGAGCAGTTCTTC
TRBV30,.,TRBJ2-2,.,CAWNGENTGELFF,TGTGCCTGGAATGGAGAGAACACCGGGGAGCTGTTTTTT
TRBV5-6,.,TRBJ1-1,.,CASSFIQGGLTEAFF,TGTGCCAGCAGCTTCATACAGGGAGGTCTCACTGAAGCTTTCTTT
TRBV30,.,TRBJ2-2,few,CAWSRKQGGNTGELFF,TGTGCCTGGAGTCGCAAGCAGGGGGGGAACACCGGGGAGCTGTTTTTT
TRBV28,.,TRBJ2-7,once,CASSSPPRTVYEQYF,TGTGCCAGCAGTTCCCCCCCCCGGACAGTCTACGAGCAGTACTTC
TRBV6-5,TRBD1,TRBJ2-3,.,CASSYSPGGSDTQYF,TGTGCCAGCAGTTACTCTCCAGGGGGTTCAGATACGCAGTATTTT
TRBV7-2,.,TRBJ2-7,.,CASSLGSQGSYEQYF,TGTGCCAGCAGCTTAGGATCACAGGGATCCTACGAGCAGTACTTC
TRBV11-2,.,TRBJ1-1,.,CASSLGGVRNTEAFF,TGTGCCAGCAGCTTAGGAGGGGTGCGCAACACTGAAGCTTTCTTT
TRBV11-3,.,TRBJ2-3,.,CASSFQGQSTDTQYF,TGTGCCAGCAGCTTCCAGGGCCAAAGCACAGATACGCAGTATTTT
TRBV14,TRBD1,TRBJ2-7,.,CASSQETGAFYEQYF,TGTGCCAGCAGCCAAGAGACAGGGGCATTCTACGAGCAGTACTTC
TRBV19,.,TRBJ1-1,.,CASSASLGPRGTEAFF,TGTGCCAGTAGCGCAAGCCTGGGACCCCGAGGTACTGAAGCTTTCTTT
TRBV7-6,TRBD1,TRBJ1-5,.,CASSLEQGQFPNQPQHF,TGTGCCAGCAGCTTAGAACAGGGACAGTTCCCCAATCAGCCCCAGCATTTT
TRBV11-2,TRBD2,TRBJ2-7,few,CASSLGLAGIKAYEQYF,TGTGCCAGCAGCTTAGGACTAGCGGGAATAAAAGCCTACGAGCAGTACTTC
TRBV6-5,.,TRBJ2-2,.,CASSSFRKNTGELFF,TGTGCCAGCAGTTCGTTCAGGAAGAACACCGGGGAGCTGTTTTTT